This T cell receptor beta chain was recorded in a study of blood T cell repertoires in COVID-19. Study-level background: The United States, Italy and Spain provided the acute and convalescent COVID-19 samples. Sources were T cells, B-cell-depleted T cells, or PBMCs; the material itself was cDNA or gDNA.

The assay was immunoSEQ multiplex PCR, and TCRdb's table has in-frame clones only and misses some. The sample has about 140,000 clones; approximately 87% are singletons. V gave up 5 bases and J gave up 6 bases; unmatched junction bases: 8. Per the germline V gene, CDR1 is SEHNR and CDR2 is FQNEAQ (reference sequence). The length of the CDR3 is 15 residues. This sequence originates from a woman between 40 and 50 years old with acute or convalescent COVID-19. The chain carries TRBV7-9 and TRBJ2-1, with 9 bases matching TRBD2. Sequencing was carried out using peripheral blood. The DNA of the CDR3 is TGTGCCAGCAGCCCGCGGGGGGGACCTAGCAATGAGCAGTTCTTC. This encodes CASSPRGGPSNEQFF.